This is a list of T cell receptor beta chains from one sample in a study of blood T cells in healthy people across ages. From the 5' RACE reads, TCRdb called clonotypes with MiXCR, one entry per CDR3 protein. This table holds roughly 730,000 distinct CDR3 sequences, 56% found once. The sequenced sample consisted of blood. These TCRs come from a man in his forties in good health. CDR3s include the opening cysteine and the closing phenylalanine or tryptophan. Fields, in order: V gene, clone size, CDR3 protein. Rows give clone size only sometimes, using once, few, many, or a class for an expanded clone.

TRBV24-1 NA CATSDFRQGAGANVLTF
TRBV29-1 NA CSALASNTGAFF
TRBV6-5 few CASSYSNGLKGTQYF
TRBV6-2/TRBV6-3 few CASSSSTVQFF
TRBV6-2/TRBV6-3 NA CASSYSGGPPGDQYF
TRBV4-3 NA CASSQDIGGTDTQYF
TRBV9 NA CASSLAEGTVYF
TRBV5-1 NA CASSLGRAGSGEQFF
TRBV13 NA CASSRNTGDSYNEQFF
TRBV25-1 NA CASSEFDRVVTEAFF